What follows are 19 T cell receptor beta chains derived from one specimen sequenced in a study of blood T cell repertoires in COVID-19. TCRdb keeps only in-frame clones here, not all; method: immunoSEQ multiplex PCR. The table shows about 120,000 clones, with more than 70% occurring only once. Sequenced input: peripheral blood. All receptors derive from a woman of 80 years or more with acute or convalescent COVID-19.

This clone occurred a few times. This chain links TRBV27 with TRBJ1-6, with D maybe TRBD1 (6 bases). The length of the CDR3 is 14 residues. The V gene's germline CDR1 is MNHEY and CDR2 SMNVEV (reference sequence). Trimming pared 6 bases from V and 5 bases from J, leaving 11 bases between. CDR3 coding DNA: TGTGCCAGCAGGCCGGGACAAGATAATTCACCCCTCCACTTT. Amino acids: CASRPGQDNSPLHF.

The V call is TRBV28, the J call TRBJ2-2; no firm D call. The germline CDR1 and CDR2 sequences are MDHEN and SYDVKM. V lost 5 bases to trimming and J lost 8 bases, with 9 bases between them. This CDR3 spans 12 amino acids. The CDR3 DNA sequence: TGTGCCAGCAGTGAACTCCAAGGGGAGCTGTTTTTT. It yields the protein CASSELQGELFF.

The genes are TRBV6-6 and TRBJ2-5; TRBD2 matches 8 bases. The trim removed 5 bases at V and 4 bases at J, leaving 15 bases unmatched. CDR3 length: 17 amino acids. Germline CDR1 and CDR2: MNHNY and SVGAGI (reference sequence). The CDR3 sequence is CASSPPGLGKGLETQYF. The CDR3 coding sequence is TGTGCCAGCAGTCCCCCGGGACTAGGCAAAGGGTTAGAGACCCAGTACTTC.

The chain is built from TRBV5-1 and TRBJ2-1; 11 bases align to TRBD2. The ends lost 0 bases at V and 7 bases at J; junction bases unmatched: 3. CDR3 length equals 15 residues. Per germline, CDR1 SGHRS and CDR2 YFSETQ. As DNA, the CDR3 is TGCGCCAGCAGCTTGGATCTAGCGGGGGGAAATGAGCAGTTCTTC. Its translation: CASSLDLAGGNEQFF.

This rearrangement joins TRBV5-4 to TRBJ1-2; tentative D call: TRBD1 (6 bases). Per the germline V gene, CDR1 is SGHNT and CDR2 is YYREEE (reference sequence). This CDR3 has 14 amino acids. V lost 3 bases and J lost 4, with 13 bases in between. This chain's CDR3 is CASSSPQGIYGYTF. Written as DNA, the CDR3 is TGTGCCAGCAGCTCACCTCAGGGGATCTATGGCTACACCTTC.

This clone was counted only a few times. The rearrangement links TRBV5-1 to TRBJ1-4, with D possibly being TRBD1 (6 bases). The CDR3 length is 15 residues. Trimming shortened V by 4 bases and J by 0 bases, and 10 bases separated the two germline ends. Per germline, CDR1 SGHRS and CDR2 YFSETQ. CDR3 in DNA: TGCGCCAGCAGCCCGAGACAGGCAACTAATGAAAAACTGTTTTTT. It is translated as CASSPRQATNEKLFF. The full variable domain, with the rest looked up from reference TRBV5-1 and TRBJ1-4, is KAGVTQTPRYLIKTRGQQVTLSCSPISGHRSVSWYQQTPGQGLQFLFEYFSETQRNKGNFPGRFSGRQFSNSRSEMNVSTLELGDSALYLCASSPRQATNEKLFFGSGTQLSVL.

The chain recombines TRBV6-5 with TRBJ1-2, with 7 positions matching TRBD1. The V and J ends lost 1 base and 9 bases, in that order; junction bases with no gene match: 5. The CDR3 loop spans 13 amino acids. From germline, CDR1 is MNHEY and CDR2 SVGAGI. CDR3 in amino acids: CASSYYAGGSYTF. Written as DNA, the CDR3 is TGTGCCAGCAGTTACTATGCAGGGGGTAGCTACACCTTC.

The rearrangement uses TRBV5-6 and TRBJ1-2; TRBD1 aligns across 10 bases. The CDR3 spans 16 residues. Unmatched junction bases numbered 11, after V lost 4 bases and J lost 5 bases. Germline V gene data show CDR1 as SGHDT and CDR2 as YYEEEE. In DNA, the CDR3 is TGTGCCAGCAGCACCACCGGGACAGGGGTATCGTATGGCTACACCTTC. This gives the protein CASSTTGTGVSYGYTF.

The DNA for the CDR3 is TGTGCCACCCCAATAGCGGGAGGGCCGTGGGCCGTTTACGAGCAGTACTTC. It specifies CATPIAGGPWAVYEQYF. V usage is TRBV11-3 and J usage is TRBJ2-7; 11 bases agree with TRBD2. Trimming cost V 10 bases and J 4 bases; bases outside gene matches: 18. The CDR3 is made up of 17 amino acids. Looked up from germline, CDR1 is SGHNT and CDR2 is YENEEA.

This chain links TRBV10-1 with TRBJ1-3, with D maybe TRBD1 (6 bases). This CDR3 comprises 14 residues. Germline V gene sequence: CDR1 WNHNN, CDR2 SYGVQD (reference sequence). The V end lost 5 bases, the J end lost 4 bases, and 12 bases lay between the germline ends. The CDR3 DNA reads TGCGCCAGCAGTCAGACAGGAGTGGGAAACACCATATATTTT. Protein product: CASSQTGVGNTIYF.

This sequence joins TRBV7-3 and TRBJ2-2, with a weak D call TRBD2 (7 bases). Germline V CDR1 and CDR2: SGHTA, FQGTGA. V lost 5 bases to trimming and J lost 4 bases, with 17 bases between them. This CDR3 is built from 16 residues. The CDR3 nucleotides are TGTGCCAGCAGCCCTAGGGGGGGGGCGAGCACCGGGGAGCTGTTTTTT. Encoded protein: CASSPRGGASTGELFF.

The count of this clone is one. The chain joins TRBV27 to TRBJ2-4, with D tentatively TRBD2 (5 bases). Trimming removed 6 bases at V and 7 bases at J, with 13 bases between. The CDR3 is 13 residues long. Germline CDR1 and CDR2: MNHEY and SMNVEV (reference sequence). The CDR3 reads CASRHPGGNIQYF. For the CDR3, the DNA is TGTGCCAGCAGGCATCCGGGCGGGAACATTCAGTACTTC.

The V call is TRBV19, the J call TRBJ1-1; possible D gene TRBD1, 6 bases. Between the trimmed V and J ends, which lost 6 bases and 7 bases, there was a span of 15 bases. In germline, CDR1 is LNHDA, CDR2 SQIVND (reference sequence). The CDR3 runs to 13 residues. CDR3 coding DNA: TGTGCCAGTAGCCCTGACAGGTTCGGTGAAGCTTTCTTT. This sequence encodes CASSPDRFGEAFF.

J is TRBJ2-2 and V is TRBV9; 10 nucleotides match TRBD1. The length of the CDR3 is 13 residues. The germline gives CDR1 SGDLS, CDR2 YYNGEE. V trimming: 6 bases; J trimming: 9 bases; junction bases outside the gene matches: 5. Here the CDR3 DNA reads TGTGCCAGCACCCGGGACAGGGGAAGGGAGCTGTTTTTT. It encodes CASTRDRGRELFF.

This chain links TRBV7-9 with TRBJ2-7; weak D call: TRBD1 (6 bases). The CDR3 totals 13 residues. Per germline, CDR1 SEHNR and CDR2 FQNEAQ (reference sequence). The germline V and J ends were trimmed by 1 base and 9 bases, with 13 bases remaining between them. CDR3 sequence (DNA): TGTGCCAGCAGCTTAGGACAGGTTGACCCGCAGTACTTC. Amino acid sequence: CASSLGQVDPQYF. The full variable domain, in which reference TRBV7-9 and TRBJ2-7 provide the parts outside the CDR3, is DTGVSQNPRHKITKRGQNVTFRCDPISEHNRLYWYRQTLGQGPEFLTYFQNEAQLEKSRLLSDRFSAERPKGSFSTLEIQRTEQGDSAMYLCASSLGQVDPQYFGPGTRLTVT.

The CDR3 bases are TGTGCCAGCAGCCGAGACCTTCCGTCCTACAATGAGCAGTTCTTC. This sequence encodes CASSRDLPSYNEQFF. This chain uses TRBV4-2 with TRBJ2-1; D is unclear. There are 15 residues in the CDR3. V lost 4 bases and J lost 1, with 11 bases in between. CDR1 and CDR2 from the germline V gene are LGHNA and YNFKEQ.

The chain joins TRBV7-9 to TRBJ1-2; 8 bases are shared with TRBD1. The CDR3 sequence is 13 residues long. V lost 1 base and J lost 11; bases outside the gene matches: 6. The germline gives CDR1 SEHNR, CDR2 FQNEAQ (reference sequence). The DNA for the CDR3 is TGTGCCAGCAGCTTAGGGACAGGGAGAGGGTACACCTTC. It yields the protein CASSLGTGRGYTF. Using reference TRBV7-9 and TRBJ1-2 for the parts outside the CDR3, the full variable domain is DTGVSQNPRHKITKRGQNVTFRCDPISEHNRLYWYRQTLGQGPEFLTYFQNEAQLEKSRLLSDRFSAERPKGSFSTLEIQRTEQGDSAMYLCASSLGTGRGYTFGSGTRLTVV.

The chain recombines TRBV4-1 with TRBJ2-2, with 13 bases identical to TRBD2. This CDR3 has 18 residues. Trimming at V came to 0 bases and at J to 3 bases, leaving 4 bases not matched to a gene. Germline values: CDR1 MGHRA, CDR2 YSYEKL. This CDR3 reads CASSQDGTSGTYTGELFF. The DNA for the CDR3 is TGCGCCAGCAGCCAAGACGGGACTAGCGGGACTTACACCGGGGAGCTGTTTTTT.

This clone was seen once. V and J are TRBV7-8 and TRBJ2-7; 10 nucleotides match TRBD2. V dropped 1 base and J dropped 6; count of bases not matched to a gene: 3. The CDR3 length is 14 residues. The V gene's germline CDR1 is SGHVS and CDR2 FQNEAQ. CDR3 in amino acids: CASSLGLAGVEQYF. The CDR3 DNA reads TGTGCCAGCAGCTTAGGGCTAGCGGGAGTCGAGCAGTACTTC.